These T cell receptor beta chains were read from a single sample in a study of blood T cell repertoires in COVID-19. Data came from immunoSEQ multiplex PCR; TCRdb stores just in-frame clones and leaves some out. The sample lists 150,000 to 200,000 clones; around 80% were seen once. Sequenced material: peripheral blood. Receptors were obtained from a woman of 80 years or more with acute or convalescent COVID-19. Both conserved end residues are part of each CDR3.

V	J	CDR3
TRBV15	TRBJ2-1	CATSRDAKTYNEQFF
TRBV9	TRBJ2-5	CASSAEGVWETQYF
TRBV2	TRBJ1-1	CASSEGGGNTEAFF
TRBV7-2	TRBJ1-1	CASQLGLGFVNTEAFF
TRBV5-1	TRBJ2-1	CASSLGLDWGGNEQFF
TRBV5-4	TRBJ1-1	CASSLAGTENTEAFF
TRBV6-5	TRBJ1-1	CASSYRSGRGNTEAFF
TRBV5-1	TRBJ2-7	CASSLPGQAIYEQYF
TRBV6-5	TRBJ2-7	CASSLLLGVAYEQYF
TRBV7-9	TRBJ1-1	CASSFGTVMNTEAFF
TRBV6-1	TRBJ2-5	CASSKGLAGGWETQYF
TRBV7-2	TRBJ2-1	CASSSQPSGHNEQFF
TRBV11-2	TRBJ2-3	CASSSRPRDTQYF
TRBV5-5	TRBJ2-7	CASSLRTSGSYEQYF
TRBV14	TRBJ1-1	CASSPLWGLTGALGYEAFF
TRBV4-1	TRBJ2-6	CASSQWRDSYSGANVLTF
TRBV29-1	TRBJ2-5	CSVEGASGETQYF
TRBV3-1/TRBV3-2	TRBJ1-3	CASSQGPPGQRNTIYF
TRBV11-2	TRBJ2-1	CASSLDGNEQFF
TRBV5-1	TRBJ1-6	CASSPLDRGPHSLHF
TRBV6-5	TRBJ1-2	CASSSGGGYTF
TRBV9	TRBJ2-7	CASTPGTHSYEQYF
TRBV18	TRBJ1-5	CASSQGQSGSNQPQHF
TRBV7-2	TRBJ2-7	CASSLAGLYEQYF